A single sample gave rise to the 25 T cell receptor beta chains below, sequenced in a study of beta chain features in type 1 diabetes. As every portion of the isolated RNA was reverse transcribed, the sequencing read expressed TCRB transcripts. The protocol was immunoSEQ multiplex PCR, while the TCRdb copy is restricted to in-frame clones and leaves out a portion. The sample carries just over 600,000 clones, 15% to 19% recorded once. The sample consisted of naive CD4+ T cells from blood. These receptor sequences come from a young man in good health.

CDR3 amino acids: CASSIREEDTGELFF. CDR3 sequence (DNA): TGTGCCAGCAGCATCAGGGAAGAGGACACCGGGGAGCTGTTTTTT. The chain has TRBV5-4 and TRBJ2-2; TRBD1 is a possible D gene (5 bases). Germline V gives CDR1 SGHNT, CDR2 YYREEE (reference sequence). This CDR3 is 15 amino acids long. V dropped 4 bases and J dropped 3 bases, with 13 bases sitting between them.

This clone was detected only a few times. The chain has TRBV7-2 and TRBJ2-1, with 14 bases matching TRBD2. This CDR3 spans 14 amino acids. Trimming took 5 bases from V and 8 from J; bases not matched to a gene: 2. Germline V gene lookup returns CDR1 SGHTA and CDR2 FQGNSA. The CDR3: CASSGTSGSYEQFF. CDR3 coding DNA: TGTGCCAGCAGCGGGACTAGCGGGAGCTATGAGCAGTTCTTC.

This chain joins TRBV11-2 and TRBJ2-7; a possible D gene is TRBD2 (6 bases). Trimming stripped 5 bases from V and 7 bases from J, with 21 bases between. The CDR3 covers 15 residues. Germline loops: CDR1 SGHAT, CDR2 FQNNGV. The CDR3 here is CASSAINRRAGEQYF. DNA for the CDR3: TGTGCCAGCAGCGCAATAAACAGGAGGGCGGGGGAGCAGTACTTC.

The chain links TRBV28 to TRBJ2-3, with 7 bases aligning to TRBD2. V was pared by 2 bases and J by 1 base, with 3 bases of the junction left unmatched. The V gene's germline CDR1 is MDHEN and CDR2 SYDVKM. The CDR3 extends over 15 amino acids. CDR3: CASSLPLAGTDTQYF. The CDR3 nucleotides read TGTGCCAGCAGTTTACCCCTAGCGGGCACAGATACGCAGTATTTT.

In DNA, the CDR3 is TGTGCCAGCAGCCGGGAGGCGAGCTCCTACGAGCAGTACTTC. Protein product: CASSREASSYEQYF. The chain joins TRBV6-4 to TRBJ2-7; 7 nucleotides line up with TRBD2. The CDR3 covers 14 residues. Unmatched junction bases numbered 5, after V lost 6 bases and J lost 0 bases. The germline CDR1 and CDR2 sequences are MRHNA and SNTAGT.

CDR3 sequence reads: CASSSGRIGAGFLAKNIQYF. The CDR3 DNA sequence: TGCGCCAGCAGCTCTGGACGGATCGGAGCCGGTTTTCTAGCCAAAAACATTCAGTACTTC. This chain joins TRBV5-1 and TRBJ2-4; no clear D gene. V was trimmed by 3 bases and J by 0 bases, leaving 25 bases between them. This CDR3 is built from 20 residues. Looked up from germline, CDR1 is SGHRS and CDR2 is YFSETQ.

This clone has just a few counts. The chain employs TRBV6-5 and TRBJ2-3; TRBD2 aligns across 8 bases. The V segment lost 1 base and the J segment 1 base; nucleotides outside the gene matches: 4. The CDR3 has 16 residues. Germline V gives CDR1 MNHEY, CDR2 SVGAGI. The CDR3 DNA reads as TGTGCCAGCAGTTACTTGACTAGCGTGGGCACAGATACGCAGTATTTT. Amino acid sequence: CASSYLTSVGTDTQYF.

This chain connects TRBV9 to TRBJ2-5; D is tentatively TRBD1 or TRBD2 (5 bases each). V was clipped by 4 bases and J by 5 bases, with 27 bases between them. The CDR3 consists of 18 residues. Germline loops: CDR1 SGDLS, CDR2 YYNGEE. The CDR3 loop is CASSPKGPGSPGTETQYF. In DNA form, the CDR3 reads TGTGCCAGCAGCCCGAAAGGACCTGGGAGCCCGGGGACGGAGACCCAGTACTTC.

This clone was seen once. The V gene is TRBV7-3, the J gene TRBJ1-1; no definite D call. This CDR3 spans 15 amino acids. Germline V gene data show CDR1 as SGHTA and CDR2 as FQGTGA. V lost 4 bases to trimming and J lost 7 bases, with 19 bases between them. CDR3 protein: CASSSSGGKSSEAFF. CDR3 nucleotide sequence: TGTGCCAGCAGCTCTTCCGGAGGGAAGTCTAGTGAAGCTTTCTTT. Full variable domain (outside the CDR3, taken from reference TRBV7-3 and TRBJ1-1): GAGVSQTPSNKVTEKGKYVELRCDPISGHTALYWYRQSLGQGPEFLIYFQGTGAADDSGLPNDRFFAVRPEGSVSTLKIQRTERGDSAVYLCASSSSGGKSSEAFFGQGTRLTVV.

The chain couples TRBV29-1 to TRBJ2-7; TRBD2 matches at 8 bases. The V gene's germline CDR1 is SQVTM and CDR2 ANQGSEA. The CDR3 consists of 16 residues. V dropped 7 bases and J dropped 2; count of bases not matched to a gene: 16. Written as DNA, the CDR3 is TGCAGCGCCAACCCGGGGGGGCTCCCCCTAACCTACGAGCAGTACTTC. Protein: CSANPGGLPLTYEQYF.

This clone came up a few times. The chain couples TRBV7-9 to TRBJ2-6, with D tentatively TRBD1 (6 bases). With 3 bases removed from V and 0 bases from J, the gap between germline ends came to 6 bases. Per the germline V gene, CDR1 is SEHNR and CDR2 is FQNEAQ (reference sequence). This CDR3 contains 15 residues. The CDR3 DNA sequence: TGTGCCAGCAGCTTCAGGGGCTCTGGGGCCAACGTCCTGACTTTC. It codes for CASSFRGSGANVLTF.

The V and J genes are TRBV5-1 and TRBJ1-1; no clear D. The CDR3 covers 14 residues. Germline CDR1 is SGHRS and CDR2 is YFSETQ. V gave up 4 bases and J gave up 4 bases, with 14 bases separating them. This chain's CDR3 is CASSPREGFTEAFF. For the CDR3, the DNA is TGCGCCAGCAGCCCACGGGAGGGATTCACTGAAGCTTTCTTT.

The chain couples TRBV9 to TRBJ2-6; 8 nucleotides line up with TRBD1. Trimming at V came to 2 bases and at J to 0 bases, leaving 7 bases not matched to a gene. The CDR3 is 18 residues long. CDR1 and CDR2 from the germline V gene are SGDLS and YYNGEE. This CDR3 reads CASSVPGQASSGANVLTF. The CDR3 coding sequence is TGTGCCAGCAGCGTGCCGGGACAGGCCTCCTCTGGGGCCAACGTCCTGACTTTC.

The sample holds a few counts of this clone. This chain links TRBV11-1 with TRBJ1-2; unclear D gene. V lost 4 bases and J 5 bases, leaving 17 bases between the germline ends. CDR3 length: 15 amino acids. CDR1 and CDR2 (germline): SGHAT, FQDESV (reference sequence). CDR3 in amino acids: CASSSLRSALYGYTF. As DNA, the CDR3 is TGTGCCAGCAGCTCCTTGAGGAGCGCCTTATATGGCTACACCTTC.

The chain links TRBV10-3 to TRBJ1-2, with 8 bases fitting TRBD1. Germline CDR1 is ENHRY and CDR2 is SYGVKD. V lost 7 bases, J lost 8 bases, and 9 bases stayed unmatched. The CDR3 consists of 13 residues. CDR3 bases: TGTGCCATCAAGGCAGGGACAGGAGTCGGCTACACCTTC. The encoded protein is CAIKAGTGVGYTF.

As for this clone: The junction shows a germline mismatch at one end, possibly a read error. The CDR3 bases are TGTGCCAGCTCATATACAGGGTTT. Encoded protein: CASSYTGF. The chain recombines TRBV18 with TRBJ1-1; a weak D match, TRBD1 (6 bases). CDR3 size: 8 residues. The germline V gene has CDR1 KGHSH and CDR2 LQKENI.

The chain carries TRBV9 and TRBJ1-5; D might be TRBD1 (6 bases). The CDR3 loop spans 15 amino acids. Germline V lookup: CDR1 SGDLS, CDR2 YYNGEE. V was clipped by 0 bases and J by 1 base, with 8 bases between them. The chain's CDR3 is CASSVGGQSNQPQHF. Written as DNA, the CDR3 is TGTGCCAGCAGCGTAGGTGGACAGAGCAATCAGCCCCAGCATTTT.

This clone has just a few counts. The rearrangement uses TRBV7-2 and TRBJ1-1; TRBD1 matches at 8 bases. Germline V lookup: CDR1 SGHTA, CDR2 FQGNSA. The CDR3 loop spans 14 amino acids. V was pared by 3 bases and J by 5 bases, with 5 bases of the junction left unmatched. The CDR3 region has the DNA TGTGCCAGCAGCTTCGGACAGGGTTCAACTGAAGCTTTCTTT. It encodes CASSFGQGSTEAFF.

The rearrangement uses TRBV4-3 and TRBJ1-2; D gene uncertain. Trimming stripped 0 bases from V and 3 bases from J, with 14 bases between. CDR1 and CDR2 (germline): LGHNA, YSLEER. This CDR3 is built from 16 residues. The CDR3 coding sequence is TGCGCCAGCAGCCAAGATATGAGTTTTGGTGACTATGGCTACACCTTC. It specifies CASSQDMSFGDYGYTF.

This clone showed up just a few times. This chain connects TRBV4-2 to TRBJ2-1; tentative D call: TRBD1 (6 bases). V lost 0 bases and J 4 bases, leaving 13 bases between the germline ends. The CDR3 runs 16 residues. Per the germline V gene, CDR1 is LGHNA and CDR2 is YNFKEQ. The CDR3 coding sequence is TGTGCCAGCAGCCAAGAGGGCAGGGGTTTTTACAATGAGCAGTTCTTC. It yields the protein CASSQEGRGFYNEQFF.

This clone was seen a few times. This rearrangement joins TRBV5-1 to TRBJ2-3; no definite D call. The CDR3 is 14 amino acids. CDR1 SGHRS and CDR2 YFSETQ come from the germline V gene. Trimming took 1 base from V and 6 from J, leaving 12 bases between them. CDR3 nucleotide sequence: TGCGCCAGCAGCTTGAAAGCCCAAGGGGATACGCAGTATTTT. Translated: CASSLKAQGDTQYF.

The chain has TRBV7-2 and TRBJ1-1; D gene uncertain. V was clipped by 5 bases and J by 1 base, with 14 bases between them. The CDR3 consists of 15 residues. Germline V gene data show CDR1 as SGHTA and CDR2 as FQGNSA. The CDR3: CASSKFSGKNTEAFF. DNA for the CDR3: TGTGCCAGCAGCAAGTTCTCAGGAAAGAACACTGAAGCTTTCTTT.

This clone was seen only a few times. The chain combines TRBV19 with TRBJ1-5; TRBD1 might be the D (5 bases). The CDR3 runs to 11 residues. Germline V gene data show CDR1 as LNHDA and CDR2 as SQIVND (reference sequence). Deletions cut 8 bases from V and 10 bases from J, with 12 bases between. CDR3 protein: CASGLGGPQHF. The CDR3 DNA reads TGTGCCAGTGGCCTGGGGGGACCCCAGCATTTT.

This chain joins TRBV7-9 and TRBJ1-1, with D possibly being TRBD1 (5 bases). Germline CDR1 reads SEHNR; CDR2 reads FQNEAQ (reference sequence). The CDR3 runs 14 residues. V dropped 1 base and J dropped 2 bases, with 8 bases sitting between them. The CDR3 nucleotides are TGTGCCAGCAGCTTAGGGACAAGAAACACTGAAGCTTTCTTT. Translation gives CASSLGTRNTEAFF.

This rearrangement joins TRBV20-1 to TRBJ1-1; the D gene is possibly TRBD1 (5 bases). The germline V gene encodes CDR1 DFQATT and CDR2 SNEGSKA (reference sequence). Deletions cut 7 bases from V and 1 base from J, with 7 bases between. This CDR3 is 11 amino acids long. The CDR3 DNA follows: TGCAGTGTGGACAAGAACACTGAAGCTTTCTTT. This gives the protein CSVDKNTEAFF.